This passage covers 7 T cell receptor beta chains from one sample sequenced in a study of CD8 T cells in acute hepatitis C reinfection. The time point here: naive CD8 control sorted from an acute-time-point sample. The method was immunoSEQ multiplex PCR; TCRdb's version includes in-frame clones alone and lacks a portion of them. Of 30,000 to 45,000 clones listed, 75% to 90% are singletons. Sequencing was performed on naive CD8+ T cells from PBMCs. The receptors were sampled from a woman under 30 who spontaneously cleared hepatitis C infection.

To note about this clone: A junction end diverges from the germline sequence, so it may reflect a read error. The chain carries TRBV9 and TRBJ2-3; maybe TRBD1 (5 bases). The CDR3 length is 13 residues. Germline V gene sequence: CDR1 SGDLS, CDR2 YYNGEE. As DNA, the CDR3 is TGTGCCAGCAGCCGCGACCTCGGCCGGAGTCAGGGTTTT. As protein: CASSRDLGRSQGF.

The chain is built from TRBV9 and TRBJ2-7; TRBD2 matches at 10 bases. Germline lookup yields CDR1 SGDLS and CDR2 YYNGEE. The CDR3 has 18 residues. V lost 4 bases, J lost 2 bases, and 15 bases stayed unmatched. In nucleotides, the CDR3 is TGTGCCAGCAGCCCAGGAGGGGGGCTAGCGGGAGACACCTACGAGCAGTACTTC. This gives the protein CASSPGGGLAGDTYEQYF. Looking up the rest from reference TRBV9 and TRBJ2-7 gives the full variable domain: DSGVTQTPKHLITATGQRVTLRCSPRSGDLSVYWYQQSLDQGLQFLIQYYNGEERAKGNILERFSAQQFPDLHSELNLSSLELGDSALYFCASSPGGGLAGDTYEQYFGPGTRLTVT.

The chain is built from TRBV10-1 and TRBJ2-1; D perhaps matches TRBD2 (6 bases). The V gene lost 4 bases and the J gene lost 5 bases, with 18 bases spanning the gap. Germline values: CDR1 WNHNN, CDR2 SYGVQD (reference sequence). CDR3 length equals 16 residues. The CDR3 sequence: CASSGLGAGPHNEQFF. The CDR3 DNA sequence: TGCGCCAGCAGTGGCCTGGGTGCGGGACCCCACAATGAGCAGTTCTTC.

This rearrangement joins TRBV19 to TRBJ2-2, with D possibly matching TRBD1 (5 bases). Germline V gene data show CDR1 as LNHDA and CDR2 as SQIVND (reference sequence). V shed 0 bases and J shed 7 bases, with 9 bases lying between them. This CDR3 spans 14 amino acids. The CDR3 region is CASSIERGGGELFF. CDR3 in DNA: TGTGCCAGTAGTATAGAAAGGGGCGGCGGGGAGCTGTTTTTT.

The chain combines TRBV11-2 with TRBJ1-2; D not resolved. V dropped 6 bases and J dropped 3 bases, with 14 bases sitting between them. The CDR3 is 14 residues long. Germline V CDR1 and CDR2: SGHAT, FQNNGV. In DNA, the CDR3 is TGTGCCAGCAGACCTAGCGGCGGGGACTATGGCTACACCTTC. Protein product: CASRPSGGDYGYTF.

V usage is TRBV10-3 and J usage is TRBJ2-2; the D is unclear. From germline, CDR1 is ENHRY and CDR2 SYGVKD. V was cut by 2 bases and J by 6 bases, with 4 bases left in between. This CDR3 comprises 12 residues. DNA of the CDR3: TGTGCCATCAGTGAGGGGGCCGGGGAGCTGTTTTTT. It codes for CAISEGAGELFF.

The chain recombines TRBV11-2 with TRBJ2-1, with 9 bases fitting TRBD2. CDR1 is SGHAT and CDR2 is FQNNGV in the germline V gene. This CDR3 is built from 16 residues. Trimming at V came to 1 base and at J to 4 bases, leaving 5 bases not matched to a gene. The CDR3 here is CASSLVFSGSYNEQFF. DNA of the CDR3: TGTGCCAGCAGCTTAGTTTTTAGCGGGAGTTACAATGAGCAGTTCTTC. The full variable domain, its missing parts supplied by reference TRBV11-2 and TRBJ2-1, is EAGVAQSPRYKIIEKRQSVAFWCNPISGHATLYWYQQILGQGPKLLIQFQNNGVVDDSQLPKDRFSAERLKGVDSTLKIQPAKLEDSAVYLCASSLVFSGSYNEQFFGPGTRLTVL.